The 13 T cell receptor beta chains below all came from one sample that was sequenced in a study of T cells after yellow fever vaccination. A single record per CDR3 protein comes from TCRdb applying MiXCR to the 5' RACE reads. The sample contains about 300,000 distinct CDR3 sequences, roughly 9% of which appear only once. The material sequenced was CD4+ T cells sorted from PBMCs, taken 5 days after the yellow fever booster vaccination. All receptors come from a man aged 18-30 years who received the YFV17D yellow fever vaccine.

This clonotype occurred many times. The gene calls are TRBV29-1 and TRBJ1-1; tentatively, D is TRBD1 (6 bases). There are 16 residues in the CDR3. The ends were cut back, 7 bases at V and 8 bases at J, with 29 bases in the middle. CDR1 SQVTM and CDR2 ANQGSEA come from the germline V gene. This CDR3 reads CSGERTTGTRIREAFF. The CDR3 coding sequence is TGCAGCGGGGAGAGGACCACCGGGACACGGATTCGGGAAGCTTTCTTT.

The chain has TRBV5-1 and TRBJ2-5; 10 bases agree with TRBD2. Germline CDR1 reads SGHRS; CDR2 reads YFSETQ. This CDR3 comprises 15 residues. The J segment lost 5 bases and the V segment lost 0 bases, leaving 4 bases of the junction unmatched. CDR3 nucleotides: TGCGCCAGCAGCTTGGAGCGGGGGGGCCTGGAGACCCAGTACTTC. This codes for CASSLERGGLETQYF.

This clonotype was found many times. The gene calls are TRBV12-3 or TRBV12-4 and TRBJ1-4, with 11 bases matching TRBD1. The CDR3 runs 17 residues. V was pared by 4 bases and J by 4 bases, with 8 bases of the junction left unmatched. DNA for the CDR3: TGTGCCAGCAGTTCATGGACAGGGGGCTTTCATAATGAAAAACTGTTTTTT. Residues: CASSSWTGGFHNEKLFF.

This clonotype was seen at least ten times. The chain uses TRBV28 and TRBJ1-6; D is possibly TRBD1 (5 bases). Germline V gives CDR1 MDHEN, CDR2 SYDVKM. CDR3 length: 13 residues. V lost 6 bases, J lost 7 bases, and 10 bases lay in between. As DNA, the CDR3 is TGTGCCAGCAGGAGAGAGGGGAATTCACCCCTCCACTTT. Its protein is CASRREGNSPLHF.

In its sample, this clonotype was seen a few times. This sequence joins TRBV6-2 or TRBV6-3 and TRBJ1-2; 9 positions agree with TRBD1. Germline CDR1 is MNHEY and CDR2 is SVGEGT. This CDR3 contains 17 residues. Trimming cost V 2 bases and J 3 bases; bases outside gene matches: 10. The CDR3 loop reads CASSYQHPRTGDYGYTF. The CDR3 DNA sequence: TGTGCCAGCAGTTACCAGCACCCTCGGACAGGGGACTATGGCTACACCTTC.

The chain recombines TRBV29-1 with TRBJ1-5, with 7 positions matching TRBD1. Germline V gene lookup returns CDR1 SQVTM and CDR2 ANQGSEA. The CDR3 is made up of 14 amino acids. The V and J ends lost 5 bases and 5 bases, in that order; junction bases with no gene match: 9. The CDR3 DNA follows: TGCAGCGTTTCCTCACCAGGGGGTGATCAGCCCCAGCATTTT. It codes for CSVSSPGGDQPQHF.

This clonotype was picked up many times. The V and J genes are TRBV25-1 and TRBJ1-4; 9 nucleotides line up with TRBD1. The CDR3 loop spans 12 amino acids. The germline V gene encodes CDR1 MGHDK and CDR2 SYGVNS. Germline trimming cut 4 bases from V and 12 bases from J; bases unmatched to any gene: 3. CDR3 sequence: CASSGDRAQLFF. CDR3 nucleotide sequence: TGTGCCAGCAGTGGGGACAGGGCGCAACTGTTTTTT.

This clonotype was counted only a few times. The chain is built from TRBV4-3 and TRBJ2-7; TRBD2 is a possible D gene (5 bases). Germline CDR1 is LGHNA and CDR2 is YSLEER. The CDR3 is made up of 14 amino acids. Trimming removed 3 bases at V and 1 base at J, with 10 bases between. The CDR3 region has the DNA TGCGCCAGCAGCCAGAACCGGGAATCCTACGAGCAGTACTTC. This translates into CASSQNRESYEQYF.

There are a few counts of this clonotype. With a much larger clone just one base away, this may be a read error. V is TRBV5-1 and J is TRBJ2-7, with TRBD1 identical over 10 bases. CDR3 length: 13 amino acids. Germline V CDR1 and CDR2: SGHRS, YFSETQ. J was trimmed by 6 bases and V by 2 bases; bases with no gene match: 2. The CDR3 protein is CASSFGDRGEQYF. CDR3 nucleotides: TGCGCCAGCAGCTTTGGGGACAGGGGCGAGCAGTACTTC.

The CDR3 DNA reads TGTGCCAGCAGCTTCACAGGGTCGGGAGGGGCCAACGTCCTGACTTTC. Residues: CASSFTGSGGANVLTF. This chain joins TRBV5-5 and TRBJ2-6, with TRBD1 as a possible D gene (6 bases). The CDR3 spans 16 residues. Trimming removed 2 bases from V and 4 bases from J, with 13 bases in between. CDR1 and CDR2 from the germline V gene are SGHKS and YYEKEE (reference sequence). The full variable domain, completed using reference TRBV5-5 and TRBJ2-6, is DAGVTQSPTHLIKTRGQQVTLRCSPISGHKSVSWYQQVLGQGPQFIFQYYEKEERGRGNFPDRFSARQFPNYSSELNVNALLLGDSALYLCASSFTGSGGANVLTFGAGSRLTVL.

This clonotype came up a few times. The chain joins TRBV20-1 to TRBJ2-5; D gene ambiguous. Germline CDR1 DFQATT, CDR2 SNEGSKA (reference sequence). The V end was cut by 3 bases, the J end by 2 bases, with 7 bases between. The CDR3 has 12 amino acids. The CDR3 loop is CSASGHQETQYF. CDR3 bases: TGCAGTGCTAGTGGCCATCAAGAGACCCAGTACTTC.

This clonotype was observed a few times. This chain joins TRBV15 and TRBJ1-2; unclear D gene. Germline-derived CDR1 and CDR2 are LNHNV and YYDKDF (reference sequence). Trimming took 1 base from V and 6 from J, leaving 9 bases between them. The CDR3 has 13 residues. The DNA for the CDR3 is TGTGCCACCAGCAGAGGACCGGGGAATGGCTACACCTTC. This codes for CATSRGPGNGYTF.

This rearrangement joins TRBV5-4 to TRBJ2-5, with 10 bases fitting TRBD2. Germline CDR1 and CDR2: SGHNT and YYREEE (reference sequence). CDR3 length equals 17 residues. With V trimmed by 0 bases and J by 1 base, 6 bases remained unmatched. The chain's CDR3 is CASSLGAASGGQETQYF. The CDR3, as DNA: TGTGCCAGCAGCTTGGGAGCGGCTAGCGGGGGCCAAGAGACCCAGTACTTC.